The clone carrying this T cell receptor (beta chain) was observed a few times. Its antigen is unidentified. This sample is drawn from a study of identical twins. TCRdb independently ran MiXCR on the 5' RACE reads; one entry per CDR3 protein. Of 240,000 or so distinct CDR3 sequences in the sample, over 9.5% were seen once. Germline V gives CDR1 LGHDT, CDR2 YNNKEL (reference sequence). J gave up 0 bases and V 5 bases, and 5 bases lay outside the gene matches. The CDR3 has 16 amino acids. General study points: Whereas memory repertoires showed no such difference, abundant cord blood beta clonotypes carried fewer insertions.

This sample was also put to use in a study of yellow fever vaccine responses in identical twins.

The source of this sequence is a woman aged 18 to 35 in good health. The sequenced sample consisted of memory (CD45RO+) T cells sorted from blood. This chain joins TRBV3-1 and TRBJ2-2, with TRBD2 identical over 8 bases. CDR3 sequence reads: CASSNRLASNTGELFF. As DNA, the CDR3 is TGTGCCAGCAGCAACCGACTAGCGTCGAACACCGGGGAGCTGTTTTTT. The whole variable domain, filled in from reference TRBV3-1 and TRBJ2-2, reads DTAVSQTPKYLVTQMGNDKSIKCEQNLGHDTMYWYKQDSKKFLKIMFSYNNKELIINETVPNRFSPKSPDKAHLNLHINSLELGDSAVYFCASSNRLASNTGELFFGEGSRLTVL.